This is a list of T cell receptor beta chains from one sample in a study of metastatic and nonmetastatic thyroid tumors. MiXCR reprocessed the PCR reads for TCRdb. The data show more than 12,000 clones, about a quarter seen once. Material for sequencing was tumor tissue. These receptors originate from a female donor with papillary thyroid cancer or a benign thyroid nodule (not recorded which). Some clones in this sample may be carry-over from other donors' samples. Each CDR3 is given with its conserved first and last residue. Fields, in order: clone size, D gene, V gene, J gene, CDR3 DNA, CDR3 protein. The D gene is left open where the match is weak. Some rows mark clone size as missing; the rest say once, few, many or name a class of expanded clone.

clone size: many
D gene: TRBD2
V gene: TRBV5-4
J gene: TRBJ2-3
CDR3 DNA: TGTGCCAGCAGCTTGGCACTAGCGGGAACAGATACGCAGTATTTT
CDR3 protein: CASSLALAGTDTQYF

clone size: many
D gene: TRBD2
V gene: TRBV19
J gene: TRBJ2-1
CDR3 DNA: TGTGCCAGTAGTCCAGGACTAGCGGGGACCAACAATGAGCAGTTCTTC
CDR3 protein: CASSPGLAGTNNEQFF

clone size: medium-sized
D gene: -
V gene: TRBV6-5
J gene: TRBJ2-7
CDR3 DNA: TGTGCCAGCAGTTACCGGGCTGACTACGAGCAGTACTTC
CDR3 protein: CASSYRADYEQYF

clone size: -
D gene: -
V gene: TRBV9
J gene: TRBJ2-2
CDR3 DNA: TGTGCCAGCAGCGTAAAAGTGAGGGGCGGGGAGCTGTTTTTT
CDR3 protein: CASSVKVRGGELFF

clone size: medium-sized
D gene: TRBD1
V gene: TRBV28
J gene: TRBJ1-6
CDR3 DNA: TGTGCCAGCTCGGGTGCGTCAGGACAGGGGGCAATAGCACCCCTCCACTTT
CDR3 protein: CASSGASGQGAIAPLHF

clone size: few
D gene: -
V gene: TRBV19
J gene: TRBJ2-5
CDR3 DNA: TGTGCCAGTAGTATGGCGGAAGGCTTAGGAGAGACCCAGTACTTC
CDR3 protein: CASSMAEGLGETQYF

clone size: many
D gene: -
V gene: TRBV19
J gene: TRBJ2-6
CDR3 DNA: TGTGCCAGTAGTATACAAGGCGTGGGGGCCAACGTCCTGACTTTC
CDR3 protein: CASSIQGVGANVLTF

clone size: -
D gene: TRBD2
V gene: TRBV5-1
J gene: TRBJ2-1
CDR3 DNA: TGCGCCAGTAGCGTGACAGCGGGAGGCCCGGGTAATGAGCAGTTCTTC
CDR3 protein: CASSVTAGGPGNEQFF

clone size: -
D gene: TRBD2
V gene: TRBV11-1
J gene: TRBJ2-7
CDR3 DNA: TGTGCCAGCAGTACGATATTGGCATCTAGCGGGAAAGTCGAGCAGTACTTC
CDR3 protein: CASSTILASSGKVEQYF

clone size: few
D gene: TRBD2
V gene: TRBV29-1
J gene: TRBJ2-5
CDR3 DNA: TGCAGCGTTGATTCAGGACTAGGCCAAGAGACCCAGTACTTC
CDR3 protein: CSVDSGLGQETQYF

clone size: -
D gene: -
V gene: TRBV12-3/TRBV12-4
J gene: TRBJ1-2
CDR3 DNA: TGTGCCAGCAATTTCGGGACGGCCGGTGGCTACACCTTC
CDR3 protein: CASNFGTAGGYTF

clone size: medium-sized
D gene: TRBD1
V gene: TRBV3-1
J gene: TRBJ1-2
CDR3 DNA: TGTGCCAGCAGCCGGCCCCAGGACAGGGCGCATGGCTACACCTTC
CDR3 protein: CASSRPQDRAHGYTF

clone size: many
D gene: -
V gene: TRBV10-3
J gene: TRBJ2-7
CDR3 DNA: TGTGCCATCAGTGCCCCGAGGCAGGAGTCCTACGAGCAGTACTTC
CDR3 protein: CAISAPRQESYEQYF

clone size: few
D gene: TRBD2
V gene: TRBV27
J gene: TRBJ2-7
CDR3 DNA: TGTGCCAGCAGTTGGACTAGCGGGGTCGGCGAGCAGTACTTC
CDR3 protein: CASSWTSGVGEQYF

clone size: -
D gene: TRBD1
V gene: TRBV13
J gene: TRBJ1-2
CDR3 DNA: TGTGCCAGCAGCACCGGGACAGGGTTTCGTTACACCTTC
CDR3 protein: CASSTGTGFRYTF

clone size: -
D gene: -
V gene: TRBV19
J gene: TRBJ1-5
CDR3 DNA: TGTGCCAGTAGTATCGGATATAGCAATCAGCCCCAGCATTTT
CDR3 protein: CASSIGYSNQPQHF

clone size: medium-sized
D gene: -
V gene: TRBV20-1
J gene: TRBJ2-6
CDR3 DNA: TGCAGTGTTCCGGACAGATCGGGGGCCAACGTCCTGACTTTC
CDR3 protein: CSVPDRSGANVLTF

clone size: medium-sized
D gene: TRBD1
V gene: TRBV4-1
J gene: TRBJ1-5
CDR3 DNA: TGCGCCAGCGCCCCCCGGACAGGGCGGAATCAGCCCCAGCATTTT
CDR3 protein: CASAPRTGRNQPQHF

clone size: many
D gene: TRBD2
V gene: TRBV7-9
J gene: TRBJ2-5
CDR3 DNA: TGTGCCAGCAGCTTATTACTAGCGGCAAATAAAGAGACCCAGTACTTC
CDR3 protein: CASSLLLAANKETQYF

clone size: many
D gene: -
V gene: TRBV14
J gene: TRBJ2-1
CDR3 DNA: TGTGCCAGCAGCCAAGACGCCGGGACGGTGGCCCAGGCGCAGTTCTTC
CDR3 protein: CASSQDAGTVAQAQFF

clone size: many
D gene: -
V gene: TRBV7-2
J gene: TRBJ1-5
CDR3 DNA: TGTGCCAGCAGCTTGCAACGGATTAGCAATCAGCCCCAGCATTTT
CDR3 protein: CASSLQRISNQPQHF

clone size: -
D gene: -
V gene: TRBV4-1
J gene: TRBJ2-7
CDR3 DNA: TGCGCCAGCAGCCAAGTCCCACTCTACGAGCAGTACTTC
CDR3 protein: CASSQVPLYEQYF

clone size: few
D gene: TRBD2
V gene: TRBV7-2
J gene: TRBJ2-1
CDR3 DNA: TGTGCCAGCAGCTCTAACGGGCGGGAGGCCAGCTCCTACAATGAGCAGTTCTTC
CDR3 protein: CASSSNGREASSYNEQFF

clone size: -
D gene: -
V gene: TRBV10-3
J gene: TRBJ2-6
CDR3 DNA: TGTGCCAGTCGGGAGGACAGGGTGCTTGCTGGTGCCAACGTCCTGACTTTC
CDR3 protein: CASREDRVLAGANVLTF

clone size: -
D gene: -
V gene: TRBV6-1
J gene: TRBJ2-7
CDR3 DNA: TGTGCCAGCAGTAAGGACCCCACGAGGGTCGAGCAGTACTTC
CDR3 protein: CASSKDPTRVEQYF

clone size: many
D gene: TRBD1
V gene: TRBV20-1
J gene: TRBJ1-2
CDR3 DNA: TGCAGTGCTTCTCCGGGACAGTCTAACTATGGCTACACCTTC
CDR3 protein: CSASPGQSNYGYTF

clone size: -
D gene: TRBD2
V gene: TRBV13
J gene: TRBJ2-7
CDR3 DNA: TGTGCCAGCAGCCCCAGGTCCGGGACTAGGAGCCCCTACGAGCAGTACTTC
CDR3 protein: CASSPRSGTRSPYEQYF

clone size: -
D gene: -
V gene: TRBV6-5
J gene: TRBJ1-1
CDR3 DNA: TGTGCCAGCAGTTACTCGACTCAGAACACTGAAGCTTTCTTT
CDR3 protein: CASSYSTQNTEAFF

clone size: medium-sized
D gene: -
V gene: TRBV4-1
J gene: TRBJ1-5
CDR3 DNA: TGCGCCAGCAGCCAAGGGACAAATAGCAATCAGCCCCAGCATTTT
CDR3 protein: CASSQGTNSNQPQHF

clone size: few
D gene: -
V gene: TRBV6-1
J gene: TRBJ1-3
CDR3 DNA: TGTGCCAGCACCAGCGCTCTGGTCGGAAACACCATATATTTT
CDR3 protein: CASTSALVGNTIYF

clone size: few
D gene: -
V gene: TRBV3-1
J gene: TRBJ2-1
CDR3 DNA: TGTGCCAGCAGCCGAGTGATAGGTGAGCAGTTCTTC
CDR3 protein: CASSRVIGEQFF

clone size: many
D gene: -
V gene: TRBV20-1
J gene: TRBJ2-1
CDR3 DNA: TGCAGTGCTAGCGGGTCGGGCAATGAGCAGTTCTTC
CDR3 protein: CSASGSGNEQFF

clone size: medium-sized
D gene: TRBD2
V gene: TRBV5-1
J gene: TRBJ2-5
CDR3 DNA: TGCGCCAGCAGCTTGGCTAGCGGGAGGCCCCCGGCCCACCAAGAGACCCAGTACTTC
CDR3 protein: CASSLASGRPPAHQETQYF

clone size: -
D gene: -
V gene: TRBV7-8
J gene: TRBJ2-2
CDR3 DNA: TGTGCCAGCAGCTTGGTGGGAGTTAACACCGGGGAGCTGTTTTTT
CDR3 protein: CASSLVGVNTGELFF

clone size: -
D gene: TRBD1
V gene: TRBV5-5
J gene: TRBJ1-4
CDR3 DNA: TGTGCCAGCAGCCGGACGACAGGGGTTTTAGCTACTAATGAAAAACTGTTTTTT
CDR3 protein: CASSRTTGVLATNEKLFF

clone size: -
D gene: -
V gene: TRBV7-9
J gene: TRBJ1-1
CDR3 DNA: TGTGCCAGCAGCTTAGCTCGGGTGGAGAACACTGTAGCTTTCTTT
CDR3 protein: CASSLARVENTVAFF

clone size: few
D gene: -
V gene: TRBV10-1
J gene: TRBJ1-1
CDR3 DNA: TGCGCCAGCAGTGACGGACACCTGAACACTGAAGCTTTCTTT
CDR3 protein: CASSDGHLNTEAFF

clone size: few
D gene: TRBD1
V gene: TRBV5-1
J gene: TRBJ2-2
CDR3 DNA: TGCGCCAGCAGTTTATCAACAGGGGACACCGGAGAGCTGTTTTTT
CDR3 protein: CASSLSTGDTGELFF

clone size: few
D gene: -
V gene: TRBV30
J gene: TRBJ1-5
CDR3 DNA: TGTGCCTGGAGTGTTGGGGCGGGAATCGGGCCCCAGCATTTT
CDR3 protein: CAWSVGAGIGPQHF

clone size: few
D gene: TRBD2
V gene: TRBV28
J gene: TRBJ2-7
CDR3 DNA: TGTGCCAGCGGTACGAGCGGGAGGGCCCTTAATTACGACCAGTACTTC
CDR3 protein: CASGTSGRALNYDQYF

clone size: -
D gene: -
V gene: TRBV30
J gene: TRBJ1-1
CDR3 DNA: TGTGCCTGGTCCAACCGACAGTTGATGAACACTGAAGCTTTCTTT
CDR3 protein: CAWSNRQLMNTEAFF

clone size: few
D gene: -
V gene: TRBV28
J gene: TRBJ2-7
CDR3 DNA: TGTGCCAGCAGTTACACCCTTGGAGGGGATGGTGACGAGCAGTACTTC
CDR3 protein: CASSYTLGGDGDEQYF

clone size: few
D gene: -
V gene: TRBV19
J gene: TRBJ1-1
CDR3 DNA: TGTGCCAGCAGTATGGAGGGGCTCGTCTTT
CDR3 protein: CASSMEGLVF

clone size: many
D gene: TRBD1
V gene: TRBV20-1
J gene: TRBJ1-4
CDR3 DNA: TGCAGTGCTAGGGACGGGACAGGGGGGGATGAAAAACTGTTTTTT
CDR3 protein: CSARDGTGGDEKLFF

clone size: -
D gene: -
V gene: TRBV28
J gene: TRBJ2-7
CDR3 DNA: TGTGCCAGCAGCGGGCCCGGGGAGTACGAGCAGTACTTC
CDR3 protein: CASSGPGEYEQYF

clone size: many
D gene: -
V gene: TRBV20-1
J gene: TRBJ2-1
CDR3 DNA: TGCAGTGCTAGGGAGGGAGGCAATATCGGGCAGTTCTTC
CDR3 protein: CSAREGGNIGQFF

clone size: few
D gene: -
V gene: TRBV6-1
J gene: TRBJ1-2
CDR3 DNA: TGTGCCAGCAGTGACCAGCTTAATGGCTACACCTTC
CDR3 protein: CASSDQLNGYTF

clone size: medium-sized
D gene: TRBD1
V gene: TRBV6-1
J gene: TRBJ2-7
CDR3 DNA: TGTGCCAGCACTCCTTGGACAGGGACATACGAGCAGTACTTC
CDR3 protein: CASTPWTGTYEQYF

clone size: few
D gene: -
V gene: TRBV6-5
J gene: TRBJ1-4
CDR3 DNA: TGTGCCAGCAGTTACTCTAGGGCAGCTGCAACTAATGAAAAACTGTTTTTT
CDR3 protein: CASSYSRAAATNEKLFF

clone size: medium-sized
D gene: -
V gene: TRBV10-3
J gene: TRBJ1-2
CDR3 DNA: TGTGCCATCAGTGAGTCGGGAGTTGGCTACACCTTC
CDR3 protein: CAISESGVGYTF

clone size: -
D gene: TRBD1
V gene: TRBV20-1
J gene: TRBJ1-2
CDR3 DNA: TGCAGTGCTAGAGCCTCCGGGACAGGAGGATATGGCTACACCTTC
CDR3 protein: CSARASGTGGYGYTF

clone size: -
D gene: TRBD2
V gene: TRBV11-2
J gene: TRBJ2-1
CDR3 DNA: TGTGCCAGCAGCTTAGCTAGCGGGAGCAATGAGCAGTTCTTC
CDR3 protein: CASSLASGSNEQFF

clone size: large
D gene: -
V gene: TRBV27
J gene: TRBJ2-3
CDR3 DNA: TGTGCCAGCAGTCTTCAAAGCACAGATACGCAGTATTTT
CDR3 protein: CASSLQSTDTQYF

clone size: few
D gene: TRBD2
V gene: TRBV15
J gene: TRBJ2-3
CDR3 DNA: TGTGCCACCAGCAGTAGCGGGGGGAGCACAGATACGCAGTATTTT
CDR3 protein: CATSSSGGSTDTQYF

clone size: many
D gene: -
V gene: TRBV11-1
J gene: TRBJ2-3
CDR3 DNA: TGTGCCAGCAGCTTAGGCCTGCTGGGTTCAGATACGCAGTATTTT
CDR3 protein: CASSLGLLGSDTQYF